Described below is a single TCR beta chain sequence and its context. The antigen is undetermined. It was with 60 Vbeta and 13 Jbeta primers that the PCR ran. Using immunoSEQ multiplex PCR, the repertoire was profiled, and TCRdb retains in-frame clones only, with some absent. Here the sample spans roughly 170,000 clones, about 82% being singletons. The data are from a study of cytomegalovirus exposure and HLA in healthy donors. Whole-study findings and limits: HLA alleles were associated with roughly 15,000 TCR beta sequences in a later analysis at 0.05 false discovery rate. Altogether, some 170 TCR beta chains were recorded as cytomegalovirus-associated.

The clonotype comes from a female donor in good health and CMV-seronegative. Sequenced material: PBMCs.

CDR3 loop: CASSQFLAGEVSEQFF. DNA of the CDR3: TGTGCCAGCAGCCAATTCCTAGCGGGGGAAGTTAGTGAGCAGTTCTTC. The gene calls are TRBV4-2 and TRBJ2-1, with TRBD2 matching over 10 bases. The CDR3 is made up of 16 amino acids. After removal of 2 bases from V and 9 bases from J, the junction contained 10 bases not matched to a gene. The V gene's germline CDR1 is LGHNA and CDR2 YNFKEQ.